These T cell receptor beta chains were read from a single sample in a study of T cell repertoires in cytomegalovirus infection. TCRdb ran MiXCR on the reads and lists one entry per CDR3 protein. Of around 340,000 distinct CDR3 sequences in the sample, 25% to 30% are singletons; the top ten hold 20%. These TCRs' antigens remain unknown. This material consisted of cultured PBMCs, taken from culture after CMV antigen stimulation. Every receptor here comes from a human donor in good health (CMV status not recorded). Some clones in this sample may be carry-over from other donors' samples. CDR3s include the opening cysteine and the closing phenylalanine or tryptophan. A D gene is named only where the DNA matches it firmly. Clone size, where shown, is once, few, many, or a class for clones that have expanded.

TGTGCCAGTAGCCTATCCCCCCTCAGCCGTGTGGGCACAGATACGCAGTATTTT,CASSLSPLSRVGTDTQYF,TRBV19,NA,TRBJ2-3,NA
TGTGCCAGCAGCTTAGGGTGGAGGGGAAGCAATCAGCCCCAGCATTTT,CASSLGWRGSNQPQHF,TRBV7-2,NA,TRBJ1-5,NA
TGTGCCAGCAGCCCCTTGGGACCAACTAATGAAAAACTGTTTTTT,CASSPLGPTNEKLFF,TRBV7-2,many,TRBJ1-4,NA
TGTGCCATCAGTGAGTCGATGGCGGTGAACAATTCACCCCTCCACTTT,CAISESMAVNNSPLHF,TRBV10-3,NA,TRBJ1-6,NA
TGTGCCAGTAGCCTGAACACCAACTATGGCTACACCTTC,CASSLNTNYGYTF,TRBV19,few,TRBJ1-2,NA
TGTGCCAGCAGTTACTTGGTGGGAACCTCCTACAATGAGCAGTTCTTC,CASSYLVGTSYNEQFF,TRBV6-2/TRBV6-3,few,TRBJ2-1,NA
TGTGCCAGCGGACAGTCTTTAATGAACACTGAAGCTTTCTTT,CASGQSLMNTEAFF,TRBV28,NA,TRBJ1-1,NA
TGTGCCATCAGTGAGGGGACAGGGGGTTTGGAGACCCAGTACTTC,CAISEGTGGLETQYF,TRBV10-3,NA,TRBJ2-5,TRBD1
TGTGCCAGCAGCTGGGACACCGGTTACGAGCAGTACTTC,CASSWDTGYEQYF,TRBV5-6,NA,TRBJ2-7,NA
TGTGCCAGCAGTTCACCTCGAGAAGGACAGGGAGGTTTTGGTCAGCCCCAGCATTTT,CASSSPREGQGGFGQPQHF,TRBV6-6,few,TRBJ1-5,TRBD1